These 17 T cell receptor beta chains share one sample of origin, sequenced in a study of OX40 agonist ivuxolimab in advanced cancers. The assay was immunoSEQ multiplex PCR, and TCRdb's table has in-frame clones only and misses some. Here the sample spans about 73,000 clones, roughly 90% being singletons. Sequences were derived from CD4+ or CD8+ T cells sorted from blood, sampled in a trial of the OX40 agonist ivuxolimab. Receptor source: an adult with an advanced solid tumor such as melanoma, head and neck, liver or kidney cancer.

This sequence joins TRBV2 and TRBJ1-3; no reliable D call. This CDR3 is built from 13 residues. The germline V and J ends were trimmed by 3 bases and 14 bases, with 17 bases remaining between them. CDR1 is SNHLY and CDR2 is FYNNEI in the germline V gene. CDR3 sequence (DNA): TGTGCCAGCAGTGACCCACCATTTGGCTCTCTATATTTT. Translation: CASSDPPFGSLYF.

The rearrangement joins TRBV2 to TRBJ2-7; 10 bases map to TRBD1. Germline CDR1 reads SNHLY; CDR2 reads FYNNEI. V shed 5 bases, J shed 2 bases, and the junction held 6 bases outside the gene matches. The CDR3 runs to 15 residues. The CDR3 DNA reads as TGTGCCAGCAGTATTTCCGGGACAGGGGCCTACGAGCAGTACTTC. It specifies CASSISGTGAYEQYF.

The V and J genes are TRBV30 and TRBJ2-3; 10 nucleotides line up with TRBD2. V dropped 8 bases and J dropped 6; count of bases not matched to a gene: 11. The germline gives CDR1 GTSNPN, CDR2 SVGIG (reference sequence). The CDR3 extends over 14 amino acids. The CDR3 loop reads CARDTGLAMDTQYF. The CDR3 nucleotides read TGTGCCAGAGACACGGGACTAGCGATGGATACGCAGTATTTT.

The chain couples TRBV15 to TRBJ1-3; D unclear. Deletions cut 7 bases from V and 1 base from J, with 23 bases between. This CDR3 is 18 amino acids long. CDR1 LNHNV and CDR2 YYDKDF come from the germline V gene (reference sequence). CDR3 sequence: CATMVMTTGVVSGNTIYF. CDR3 nucleotides: TGTGCCACCATGGTAATGACCACCGGCGTGGTATCTGGAAACACCATATATTTT.

This clone appeared a single time. The chain joins TRBV7-8 to TRBJ1-4, with D perhaps TRBD1 (6 bases). This CDR3 is built from 14 residues. CDR1 is SGHVS, CDR2 FQNEAQ, per germline. The ends were cut back, 4 bases at V and 8 bases at J, with 14 bases in the middle. The CDR3 sequence: CASSSRGAEEKLFF. The DNA of the CDR3 is TGTGCCAGCAGCTCAAGGGGGGCTGAGGAAAAACTGTTTTTT.

The gene calls are TRBV6-1 and TRBJ1-3, with D tentatively TRBD1 (5 bases). Trimming pared 3 bases from V and 0 bases from J, leaving 9 bases between. This CDR3 contains 15 residues. Germline assignment: CDR1 MNHNS and CDR2 SASEGT. CDR3 DNA sequence: TGTGCCAGCAGTGAGGGACTGCCCTCTGGAAACACCATATATTTT. Its translation is CASSEGLPSGNTIYF.

The J gene is TRBJ2-2, the V gene TRBV10-3; D is perhaps TRBD1 (5 bases). CDR1 is ENHRY and CDR2 is SYGVKD in the germline V gene. This CDR3 has 14 amino acids. The V gene lost 5 bases and the J gene lost 6 bases, with 13 bases spanning the gap. CDR3 nucleotide sequence: TGTGCCATCAGTCCCAGGGCTGAGGCCGGGGAGCTGTTTTTT. It specifies CAISPRAEAGELFF.

This clone was found a few times. This rearrangement joins TRBV12-5 to TRBJ1-5, with no clear D. The germline CDR1 and CDR2 sequences are LGHNT and FRNRAP. V lost 5 bases, J lost 1 base, and 6 bases lay in between. CDR3 length: 13 amino acids. The CDR3 reads CASGGLSNQPQHF. The CDR3 DNA reads TGTGCTAGTGGTGGACTGAGCAATCAGCCCCAGCATTTT.

The chain joins TRBV27 to TRBJ2-7; 7 bases agree with TRBD1. Germline assignment: CDR1 MNHEY and CDR2 SMNVEV (reference sequence). This CDR3 spans 13 amino acids. Trimming cost V 7 bases and J 1 base; bases outside gene matches: 4. The CDR3 sequence: CASTHRGSYEQYF. The CDR3 DNA sequence: TGTGCCAGCACACACAGGGGTTCCTACGAGCAGTACTTC.

The chain is built from TRBV19 and TRBJ1-1; TRBD1 might be the D (5 bases). Germline values: CDR1 LNHDA, CDR2 SQIVND (reference sequence). This CDR3 spans 14 amino acids. Trimming cost V 4 bases and J 1 base, with 10 bases left between them. The chain's CDR3 is CASSTRTPNTEAFF. The CDR3 nucleotides read TGTGCCAGTAGTACGCGGACACCGAACACTGAAGCTTTCTTT.

The genes are TRBV27 and TRBJ1-5; D not resolved. This CDR3 is 15 amino acids long. From germline, CDR1 is MNHEY and CDR2 SMNVEV (reference sequence). Trimming left V 6 bases short and J 0 bases short, with 12 bases between. CDR3 residues: CASSPVQNSNQPQHF. CDR3 nucleotide sequence: TGTGCCAGCAGCCCAGTGCAGAATAGCAATCAGCCCCAGCATTTT.

The chain couples TRBV6-1 to TRBJ2-1; 14 positions agree with TRBD2. The CDR3 runs 16 residues. V lost 3 bases and J lost 3; bases outside the gene matches: 1. Looked up from germline, CDR1 is MNHNS and CDR2 is SASEGT. The CDR3 nucleotides read TGTGCCAGCAGTGACGGGACTAGCGGGGGCTACAATGAGCAGTTCTTC. Translating gives CASSDGTSGGYNEQFF.

This chain uses TRBV6-5 with TRBJ2-5; perhaps TRBD1 as D (5 bases). Germline CDR1 MNHEY, CDR2 SVGAGI. The CDR3 totals 14 residues. V was cut by 2 bases and J by 2 bases, with 9 bases left in between. The CDR3 is CASSYQGPQETQYF. In DNA form, the CDR3 reads TGTGCCAGCAGTTACCAGGGTCCACAAGAGACCCAGTACTTC.

This clone was counted once. The chain has TRBV7-9 and TRBJ2-5, with TRBD2 identical over 8 bases. The DNA end favors TRBJ2-7, so the J call may be wrong. The CDR3 length is 14 residues. CDR1 SEHNR and CDR2 FQNEAQ come from the germline V gene (reference sequence). The CDR3 bases are TGTGCCAGCAGCACCAGCGGGGGCGGCTACGAGCAGTACTTC. This encodes CASSTSGGGYEQYF.

The V and J genes are TRBV5-4 and TRBJ2-2, with TRBD2 as a possible D gene (5 bases). Trimming left V 0 bases short and J 3 bases short, with 9 bases between. The CDR3 loop spans 15 amino acids. CDR1 and CDR2 (germline): SGHNT, YYREEE (reference sequence). The CDR3 DNA sequence: TGTGCCAGCAGCTTGGCCGGGGTGGACACCGGGGAGCTGTTTTTT. This gives the protein CASSLAGVDTGELFF.

This clone showed up just once. V usage is TRBV6-5 and J usage is TRBJ2-7; either TRBD1 or TRBD2 may fit D (5 bases each). The CDR3 runs to 15 residues. V was clipped by 6 bases and J by 0 bases, with 15 bases between them. CDR1 MNHEY and CDR2 SVGAGI come from the germline V gene. The CDR3 spells CASSPGTSSSYEQYF. CDR3 coding DNA: TGTGCCAGCAGCCCCGGGACCAGCAGCTCCTACGAGCAGTACTTC.

This clone was counted once. The chain recombines TRBV5-4 with TRBJ2-3; D ambiguous. Germline CDR1 and CDR2: SGHNT and YYREEE (reference sequence). Deletions cut 4 bases from V and 1 base from J, with 13 bases between. The CDR3 spans 15 residues. CDR3 nucleotide sequence: TGTGCCAGCAGCCTTCTGGGCGGCGGCACAGATACGCAGTATTTT. Translated, it gives CASSLLGGGTDTQYF.